The sequence of this T cell receptor (beta chain) was determined in a study of blood T cell repertoires in COVID-19. Deletions cut 5 bases from V and 13 bases from J, with 18 bases between. The length of the CDR3 is 13 residues. Sequenced by immunoSEQ multiplex PCR; TCRdb stores in-frame clones only, minus some. The table has some 290,000 clones, 87% seen once. The chain combines TRBV12-3 or TRBV12-4 with TRBJ2-1; D remains unclear. This clonotype was sampled from a woman between 50 and 59 years old who had recovered from COVID-19. The specimen sequenced was peripheral blood. CDR3 protein: CASSLQLTTYQFF. The CDR3 DNA reads as TGTGCCAGCAGTCTCCAATTGACAACTTATCAGTTCTTC.